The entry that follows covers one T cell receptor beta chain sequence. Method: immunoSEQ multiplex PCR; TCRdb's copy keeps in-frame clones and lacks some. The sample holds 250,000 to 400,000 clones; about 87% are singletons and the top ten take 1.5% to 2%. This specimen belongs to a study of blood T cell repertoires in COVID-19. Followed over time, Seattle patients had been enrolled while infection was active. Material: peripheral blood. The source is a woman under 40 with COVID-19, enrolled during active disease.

CDR3 amino acids: CASSQAGTGDYGYTF. For the CDR3, the DNA is TGCGCCAGCAGCCAGGCCGGGACAGGGGACTATGGCTACACCTTC. The chain couples TRBV4-1 to TRBJ1-2; 10 bases match TRBD1. V was clipped by 3 bases and J by 3 bases; unmatched bases: 4. The length of the CDR3 is 15 residues. Germline CDR1 is MGHRA and CDR2 is YSYEKL.